One and the same sample provided the 6 T cell receptor beta chains below, sequenced in a study of blood T cells in healthy people across ages. For the second PCR, which ran for 7 to 11 cycles, a sample-barcoded 5' primer and a J-beta primer mix were used. MiXCR was run by TCRdb on the 5' RACE reads, yielding one entry per CDR3 protein. The table has 580,000 or so distinct CDR3 sequences, around 50% seen once; the top ten hold approximately 25%. Input material: blood. The receptors here all came from an elderly man in good health.

The CDR3, as DNA: TGCAGTGCTAGAGAGGGTAGCGGGGTCACCAACAATGAGCAGTTCTTC. This gives the protein CSAREGSGVTNNEQFF. The rearrangement uses TRBV20-1 and TRBJ2-1; 8 bases fit TRBD2. This CDR3 has 16 residues. Germline V gene sequence: CDR1 DFQATT, CDR2 SNEGSKA (reference sequence). V lost 0 bases, J lost 5 bases, and 9 bases stayed unmatched.

The chain carries TRBV4-3 and TRBJ2-3, with D unresolved. This CDR3 contains 15 residues. V lost 0 bases and J 0 bases, leaving 7 bases between the germline ends. Germline-derived CDR1 and CDR2 are LGHNA and YSLEER. CDR3 sequence (DNA): TGCGCCAGCAGCCAAGATCGTACTAGCACAGATACGCAGTATTTT. Translating it yields CASSQDRTSTDTQYF.

The chain uses TRBV28 and TRBJ2-3; the D gene is possibly TRBD2 (7 bases). V was shortened by 7 bases and J by 4 bases, with 18 bases between the two germline ends. The CDR3 totals 15 residues. Germline V CDR1 and CDR2: MDHEN, SYDVKM. The CDR3 coding sequence is TGTGCCAGCATTCGGACTAGGGGGAGGGCAGATACGCAGTATTTT. Its protein is CASIRTRGRADTQYF.

The chain combines TRBV7-2 with TRBJ2-7; a weak D match, TRBD2 (7 bases). Near its end, the DNA agrees better with TRBJ2-5, so the J call may be wrong. The V gene's germline CDR1 is SGHTA and CDR2 FQGNSA. The CDR3 sequence is 13 residues long. The CDR3 DNA is TGTGCCAGCAGCTTCGCGGGGGCAGAGACCCAGTACTTC. Translated: CASSFAGAETQYF.

The V call is TRBV28, the J call TRBJ1-2; TRBD1 is a possible D gene (6 bases). This CDR3 spans 14 amino acids. The germline CDR1 and CDR2 sequences are MDHEN and SYDVKM. Trimming took off 5 bases at V and 5 bases at J, with 15 bases between the two ends. The chain's CDR3 is CASSPRGADYGYTF. The CDR3 DNA is TGTGCCAGCAGTCCCCGGGGGGCTGATTATGGCTACACCTTC.

This CDR3 reads CATSDATGPGETQYF. CDR3 DNA: TGTGCCACCAGTGACGCGACAGGGCCGGGAGAGACCCAGTACTTC. The chain carries TRBV24-1 and TRBJ2-5; 7 bases match TRBD1. V trimming: 4 bases; J trimming: 4 bases; junction bases outside the gene matches: 8. CDR1 and CDR2 (germline): KGHDR, SFDVKD. This CDR3 region has 15 residues.